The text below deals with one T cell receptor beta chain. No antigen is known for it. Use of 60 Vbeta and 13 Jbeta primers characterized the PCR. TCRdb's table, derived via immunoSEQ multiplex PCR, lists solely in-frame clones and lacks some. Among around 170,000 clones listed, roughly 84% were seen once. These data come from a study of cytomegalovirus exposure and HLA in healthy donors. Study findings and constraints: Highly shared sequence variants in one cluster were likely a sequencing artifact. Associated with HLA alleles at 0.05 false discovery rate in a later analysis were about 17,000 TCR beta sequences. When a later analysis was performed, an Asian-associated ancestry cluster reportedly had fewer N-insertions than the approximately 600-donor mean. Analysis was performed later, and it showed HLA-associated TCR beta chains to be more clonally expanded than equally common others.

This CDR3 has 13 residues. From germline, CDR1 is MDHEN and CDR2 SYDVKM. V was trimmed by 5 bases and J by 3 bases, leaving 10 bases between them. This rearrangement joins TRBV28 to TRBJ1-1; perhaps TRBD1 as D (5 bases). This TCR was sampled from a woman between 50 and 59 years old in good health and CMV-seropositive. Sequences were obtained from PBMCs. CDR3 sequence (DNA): TGTGCCAGCAGTAGGGGTTCGGACACTGAAGCTTTCTTT. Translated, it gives CASSRGSDTEAFF.